The T cell receptor (beta chain) under discussion was sequenced for a study of blood T cells in healthy people across ages. Study-level points and caveats: Long-lived donors carried more naive CD4+ cells and greater diversity than aged donors.

Through a sample-barcoded 5' primer and a J-beta primer mix, a second PCR was run for about 6 to 11 cycles. Each of the samples gave a minimum of 3 million paired-end reads that contained CDR3. TCRdb fed the 5' RACE reads into MiXCR, producing one record per CDR3 protein. The sample consists of 800,000 to 950,000 distinct CDR3 sequences, around 36% of them appearing once. This clonotype was seen ten or more times. The antigen is unknown. The donors, aged 6 to 90, were healthy Caucasians from Russia. The amount of total RNA extracted per sample was at least 5 micrograms. Trimming took off 0 bases at V and 8 bases at J, with 13 bases between the two ends. The CDR3 is 13 residues long. Germline V CDR1 and CDR2: DFQATT, SNEGSKA (reference sequence).

Material for sequencing was blood. The chain employs TRBV20-1 and TRBJ1-2; tentative D call: TRBD1 (6 bases). This receptor was taken from a man between 18 and 29 years old in good health. In nucleotides, the CDR3 is TGCAGTGCTAGAGAACAACAGGGCGAAGGCTACACCTTC. Translated: CSAREQQGEGYTF.